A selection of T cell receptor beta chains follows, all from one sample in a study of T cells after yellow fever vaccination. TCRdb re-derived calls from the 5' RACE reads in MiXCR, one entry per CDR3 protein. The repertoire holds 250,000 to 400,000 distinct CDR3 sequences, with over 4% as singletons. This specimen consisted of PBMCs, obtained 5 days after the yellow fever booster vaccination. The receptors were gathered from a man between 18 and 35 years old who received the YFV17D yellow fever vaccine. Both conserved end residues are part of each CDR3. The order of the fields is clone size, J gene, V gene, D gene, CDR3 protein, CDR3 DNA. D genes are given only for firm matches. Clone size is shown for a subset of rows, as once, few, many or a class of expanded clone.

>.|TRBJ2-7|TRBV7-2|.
CASSLWDSSYEQYF
TGTGCCAGCAGCTTATGGGACTCCTCCTACGAGCAGTACTTC
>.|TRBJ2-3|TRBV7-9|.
CASSYPGTHPDTQYF
TGTGCCAGCAGCTACCCCGGGACCCACCCCGATACGCAGTATTTT
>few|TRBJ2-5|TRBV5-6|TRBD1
CASSSLTDRGESETQYF
TGTGCCAGCAGCTCTTTAACGGACAGGGGGGAAAGCGAGACCCAGTACTTC
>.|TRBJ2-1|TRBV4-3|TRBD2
CASSQSSAGGNEQFF
TGCGCCAGCAGCCAGTCCTCTGCGGGAGGGAATGAGCAGTTCTTC
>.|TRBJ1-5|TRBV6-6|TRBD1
CASSYQGQQGASNQPQHF
TGTGCCAGCAGTTACCAGGGGCAACAGGGGGCTAGCAATCAGCCCCAGCATTTT
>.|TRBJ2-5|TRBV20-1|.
CSAPLFAPAETQYF
TGCAGTGCTCCGCTCTTCGCGCCAGCAGAGACCCAGTACTTC
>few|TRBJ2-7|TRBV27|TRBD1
CASSPKDREYLYEQYF
TGTGCCAGCAGCCCAAAGGACAGGGAGTATCTCTACGAGCAGTACTTC
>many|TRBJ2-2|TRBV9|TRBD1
CASSVEPGGTGELFF
TGTGCCAGCAGCGTAGAGCCAGGGGGCACCGGGGAGCTGTTTTTT
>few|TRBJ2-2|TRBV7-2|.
CASSILRGRELFF
TGTGCCAGCAGCATCCTACGGGGCAGGGAGCTGTTTTTT
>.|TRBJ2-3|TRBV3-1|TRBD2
CASSLSGLPDTQYF
TGTGCCAGCAGCCTGTCGGGACTACCAGATACGCAGTATTTT
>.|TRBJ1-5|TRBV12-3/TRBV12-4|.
CASSLQDSNQPQHF
TGTGCCAGCAGTTTACAGGATAGCAATCAGCCCCAGCATTTT
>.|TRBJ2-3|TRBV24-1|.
CATSDPRDPSRYF
TGTGCCACCAGTGACCCCAGGGACCCCTCCAGGTATTTT
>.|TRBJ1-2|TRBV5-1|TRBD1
CASSLELQGDYGYTF
TGCGCCAGCAGCTTGGAGCTACAGGGGGACTATGGCTACACCTTC
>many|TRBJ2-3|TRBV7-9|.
CASSHPSLGGASDTQYF
TGTGCCAGCAGCCATCCCTCGCTTGGGGGGGCGTCAGATACGCAGTATTTT
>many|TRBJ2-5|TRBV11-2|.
CASRIVETQYF
TGTGCCAGCAGGATCGTGGAGACCCAGTACTTC
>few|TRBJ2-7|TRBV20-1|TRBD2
CSFNSGATYEQYF
TGCAGTTTTAATAGCGGGGCGACCTACGAGCAGTACTTC
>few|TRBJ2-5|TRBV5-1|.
CASSTGTAQETQYF
TGCGCCAGCAGCACGGGGACCGCGCAAGAGACCCAGTACTTC
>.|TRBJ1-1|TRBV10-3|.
CAISGFSEGNTEAFF
TGTGCCATCAGTGGCTTTTCCGAGGGGAACACTGAAGCTTTCTTT
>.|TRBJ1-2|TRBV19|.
CASSIRSYGYTF
TGTGCCAGTAGTATCCGCAGCTATGGCTACACCTTC
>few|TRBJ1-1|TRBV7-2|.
CASSRNRADTEAFF
TGTGCCAGCAGCCGAAACAGGGCGGACACTGAAGCTTTCTTT
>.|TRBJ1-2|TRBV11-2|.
CASSRGAGMKNYGYTF
TGTGCCAGCAGCCGGGGGGCAGGGATGAAGAACTATGGCTACACCTTC
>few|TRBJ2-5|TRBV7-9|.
CASTRGRQETQYF
TGTGCCAGCACCCGAGGGAGACAAGAGACCCAGTACTTC
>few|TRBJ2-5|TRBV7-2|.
CASSSYGGIQETQYF
TGTGCCAGCAGCTCATACGGGGGAATACAAGAGACCCAGTACTTC
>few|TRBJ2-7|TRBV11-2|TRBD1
CASSLGWAGGSYEQYF
TGTGCCAGCAGCCTAGGATGGGCAGGGGGCTCCTACGAGCAGTACTTC
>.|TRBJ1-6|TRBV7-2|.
CASSLARQINSPLHF
TGTGCCAGCAGCTTAGCCCGACAGATCAATTCACCCCTCCACTTT
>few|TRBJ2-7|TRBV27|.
CASSLSMGNEQYF
TGTGCCAGCAGTTTATCTATGGGGAACGAGCAGTACTTC
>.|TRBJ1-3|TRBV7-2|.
CASSLDRQHGNTIYF
TGTGCCAGCAGCTTAGATCGGCAGCATGGAAACACCATATATTTT
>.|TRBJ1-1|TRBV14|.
CASSQGRKGTEAFF
TGTGCCAGCAGCCAAGGAAGGAAGGGGACTGAAGCTTTCTTT
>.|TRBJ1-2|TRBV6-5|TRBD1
CASSNLGTANYGYTF
TGTGCCAGCAGTAACCTCGGGACAGCTAACTATGGCTACACCTTC
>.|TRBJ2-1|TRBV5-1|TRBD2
CASSPGLQLAGTNFYEQFF
TGCGCCAGCAGCCCCGGTCTTCAGCTAGCGGGCACTAACTTCTATGAGCAGTTCTTC
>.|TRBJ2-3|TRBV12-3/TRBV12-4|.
CASTDPGHWSTDTQYF
TGTGCCAGCACCGACCCGGGACATTGGAGCACAGATACGCAGTATTTT
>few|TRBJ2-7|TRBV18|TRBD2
CAAAGGQGNYEQYF
TGTGCCGCCGCGGGGGGGCAGGGGAACTACGAGCAGTACTTC
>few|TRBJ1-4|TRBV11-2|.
CASSLVDVWGEATNEKLFF
TGTGCCAGCAGCTTAGTAGACGTGTGGGGCGAGGCAACTAATGAAAAACTGTTTTTT
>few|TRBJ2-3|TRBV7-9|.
CASSSGYTQYF
TGTGCCAGCAGTTCAGGCTATACGCAGTATTTT
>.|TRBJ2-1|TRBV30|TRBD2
CAARAGGRDEQFF
TGTGCCGCAAGAGCGGGGGGCAGAGATGAGCAGTTCTTC
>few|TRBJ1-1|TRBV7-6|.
CASSLGVGRGVNTEAFF
TGTGCCAGCAGCCTGGGAGTGGGTAGAGGAGTGAACACTGAAGCTTTCTTT
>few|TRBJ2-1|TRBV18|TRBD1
CASSPPQGEHEQFF
TGTGCCAGCTCACCACCCCAGGGGGAACATGAGCAGTTCTTC
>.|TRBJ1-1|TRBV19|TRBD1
CASRVGTGNTEAFF
TGTGCCAGTAGGGTCGGGACAGGGAACACTGAAGCTTTCTTT
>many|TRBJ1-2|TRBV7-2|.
CASRKPTPSGYTF
TGTGCCAGCAGGAAACCGACACCCAGTGGCTACACCTTC
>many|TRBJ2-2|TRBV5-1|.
CASSPYRVGGELFF
TGCGCCAGCAGCCCATACAGGGTCGGTGGGGAGCTGTTTTTT
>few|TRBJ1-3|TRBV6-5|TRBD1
CASSFQTGVSGNTIYF
TGTGCCAGCAGTTTCCAGACAGGGGTCTCTGGAAACACCATATATTTT
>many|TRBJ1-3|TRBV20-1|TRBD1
CSARETGGENTIYF
TGCAGTGCTAGGGAAACAGGGGGCGAAAACACCATATATTTT
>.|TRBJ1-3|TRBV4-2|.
CASSQDRGSGNTIYF
TGTGCCAGCAGCCAAGATAGGGGCTCTGGAAACACCATATATTTT
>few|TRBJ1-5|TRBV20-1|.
CSARDNYGALYSNQPQHF
TGCAGTGCTAGAGATAATTATGGGGCACTCTATAGCAATCAGCCCCAGCATTTT
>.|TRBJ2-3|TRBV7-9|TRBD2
CASGGSGGGTDTQYF
TGTGCCAGCGGGGGATCGGGGGGGGGCACAGATACGCAGTATTTT
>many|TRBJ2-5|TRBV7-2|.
CASSLGRIGETQYF
TGTGCCAGCAGCTTAGGACGGATTGGGGAGACCCAGTACTTC
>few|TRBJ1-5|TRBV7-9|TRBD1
CASSWAGTGNQPQHF
TGTGCCAGCAGCTGGGCCGGGACAGGGAATCAGCCCCAGCATTTT
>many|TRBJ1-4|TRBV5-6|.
CATAGSNEKLFF
TGTGCTACGGCGGGGTCTAATGAAAAACTGTTTTTT
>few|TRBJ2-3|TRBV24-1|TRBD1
CATSGGWGQGSTDTQYF
TGTGCCACCAGTGGAGGGTGGGGACAGGGAAGCACAGATACGCAGTATTTT
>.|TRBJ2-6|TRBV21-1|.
CASSPWRGTSGANVLTF
TGTGCCAGCAGCCCCTGGAGGGGGACCTCTGGGGCCAACGTCCTGACTTTC
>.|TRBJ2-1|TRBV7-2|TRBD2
CASSLESGGYNEQFF
TGTGCCAGCAGCTTAGAGAGCGGGGGGTACAATGAGCAGTTCTTC
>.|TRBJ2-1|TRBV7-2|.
CASSLDGGGPSNEQFF
TGTGCCAGCAGCTTAGATGGGGGGGGCCCATCCAATGAGCAGTTCTTC
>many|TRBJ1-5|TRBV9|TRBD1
CASSSGQSNQPQHF
TGTGCCAGCAGCTCGGGACAGAGCAATCAGCCCCAGCATTTT